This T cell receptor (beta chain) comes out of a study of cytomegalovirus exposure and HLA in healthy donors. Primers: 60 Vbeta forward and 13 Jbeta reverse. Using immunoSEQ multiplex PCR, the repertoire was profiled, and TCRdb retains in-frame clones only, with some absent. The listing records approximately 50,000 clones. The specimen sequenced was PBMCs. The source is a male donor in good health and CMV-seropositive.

Here the CDR3 reads CASGGPLGGALGNEQFF. As DNA, the CDR3 is TGTGCTAGTGGTGGCCCCCTTGGCGGGGCCCTCGGGAATGAGCAGTTCTTC. The chain joins TRBV12-5 to TRBJ2-1, with D possibly matching TRBD2 (6 bases). V dropped 5 bases and J dropped 7 bases, with 24 bases sitting between them. Germline V CDR1 and CDR2: LGHNT, FRNRAP. This CDR3 has 17 amino acids. The variable domain in full, completed from reference TRBV12-5 and TRBJ2-1, reads DARVTQTPRHKVTEMGQEVTMRCQPILGHNTVFWYRQTMMQGLELLAYFRNRAPLDDSGMPKDRFSAEMPDATLATLKIQPSEPRDSAVYFCASGGPLGGALGNEQFFGPGTRLTVL.